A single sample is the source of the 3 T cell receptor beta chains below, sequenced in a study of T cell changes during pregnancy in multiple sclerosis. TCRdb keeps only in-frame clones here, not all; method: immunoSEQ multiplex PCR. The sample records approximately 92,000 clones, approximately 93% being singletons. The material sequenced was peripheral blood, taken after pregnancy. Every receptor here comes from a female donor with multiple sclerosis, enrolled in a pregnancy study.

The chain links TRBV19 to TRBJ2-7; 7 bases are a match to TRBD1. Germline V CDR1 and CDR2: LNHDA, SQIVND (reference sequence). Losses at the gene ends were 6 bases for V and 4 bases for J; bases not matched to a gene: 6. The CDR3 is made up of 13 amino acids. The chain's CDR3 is CASSLDRAYEQYF. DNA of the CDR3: TGTGCCAGTAGCCTAGACAGGGCGTACGAGCAGTACTTC.

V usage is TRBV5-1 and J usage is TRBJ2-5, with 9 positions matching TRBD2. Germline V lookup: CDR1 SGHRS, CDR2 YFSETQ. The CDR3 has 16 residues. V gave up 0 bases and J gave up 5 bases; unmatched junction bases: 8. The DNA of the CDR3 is TGCGCCAGCAGCTTGGAGCTAGCGGGGAGGGGTGAGACCCAGTACTTC. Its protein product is CASSLELAGRGETQYF.

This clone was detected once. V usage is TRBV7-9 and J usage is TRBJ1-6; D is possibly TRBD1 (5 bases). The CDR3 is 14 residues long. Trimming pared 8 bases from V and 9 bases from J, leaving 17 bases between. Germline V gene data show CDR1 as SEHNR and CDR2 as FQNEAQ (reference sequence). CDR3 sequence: CASALDSLSSPLHF. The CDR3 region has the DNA TGTGCCAGCGCGCTTGACAGCCTGTCTTCACCCCTCCACTTT.